The entry that follows covers one T cell receptor (beta chain) sequence. These data come from a study of cytomegalovirus exposure and HLA in healthy donors. With 60 Vbeta and 13 Jbeta primers, the PCR was carried out. Generated by immunoSEQ multiplex PCR, the TCRdb table keeps only in-frame clones and is missing some. The data contain 150,000 or so clones, under 80% of them singletons. CDR3 length equals 19 residues. V dropped 0 bases and J dropped 5; count of bases not matched to a gene: 10. The germline V gene has CDR1 ENHRY and CDR2 SYGVKD. The sample consisted of PBMCs. V and J are TRBV10-3 and TRBJ2-2; 12 nucleotides line up with TRBD2. The TCR sequence derives from a man between 18 and 29 years old in good health and CMV-seropositive. This CDR3 is CAISESNPLAGGKTGELFF. The CDR3 region has the DNA TGTGCCATCAGTGAGTCGAATCCCCTAGCGGGAGGGAAGACCGGGGAGCTGTTTTTT.